This TCR beta chain emerged from a study of human T cells and chemical hapten exposure. Study-wide context: Weekly administration of diphenylcyclopropenone to the scalp of patients continued throughout the roughly 23-week study. Slight differences in pooled library volume were the main source of varying TCR yields across samples.

This clonotype was seen only a few times. The V segment lost 6 bases and the J segment 1 base; nucleotides outside the gene matches: 8. CDR3 length equals 16 residues. Time point denoted: patch test 1, 2 weeks after DPC sensitization. As for treatment: therapeutic diphenylcyclopropenone sensitization with weekly scalp DPC. TCRdb processed the RACE reads anew with MiXCR; each CDR3 protein has one entry. The sample consists of roughly 200,000 distinct CDR3 sequences, 20% to 25% of them appearing once. This chain joins TRBV12-3 or TRBV12-4 and TRBJ2-2; 7 positions match TRBD2. The origin of this receptor is a woman in her forties or fifties with alopecia areata. Some clones in this sample may be carry-over from other donors' samples. This sample comprised whole blood, obtained in connection with sensitization to the hapten diphenylcyclopropenone (DPC). The CDR3 region is CASRPSAGRNTGELFF. CDR3 in DNA: TGTGCCAGCAGACCCTCAGCGGGAAGGAACACCGGGGAGCTGTTTTTT.